The source of this T cell receptor beta chain is a study of regulatory T cells in long-lasting Graves disease. In building TCR beta libraries, iRepertoire HTBI primers were used together with Arm-PCR of CDR3 regions. Each CDR3 protein is one row after TCRdb ran MiXCR on the multiplex PCR reads. The sample holds 500,000 to 700,000 distinct CDR3 sequences, under 20% seen once. Points from the study as a whole: Favoring TRBV28, TRBJ1-2 and TRBJ2-5 was a feature seen in persistent disease.

This clonotype was found many times. Its antigen is still unknown. The time point: newly diagnosed GD, antithyroid drugs for less than 3 months. PBMC-extracted RNA yielded the TCR library. Graves' disease diagnosis relied on American Thyroid Association guidelines. V lost 6 bases, J lost 2 bases, and 4 bases stayed unmatched. CDR3 size: 14 residues. CDR1 is ENHRY, CDR2 SYGVKD, per germline. This same sample was also part of a study on T cells in Graves' hyperthyroidism and ophthalmopathy. That investigation notes: On the basis of clinical symptoms, serum thyroxine and TRAb, thyroid ultrasound and orbital computed tomography, diagnoses were made. When the TCR CDR3 underwent first-round RT-PCR, the HTBI primer set was used.

This clonotype originated in a woman aged 30 to 39 with Graves disease. Sample: peripheral blood mononuclear cells (PBMCs), taken at new diagnosis, from a patient treated with antithyroid drugs. The chain is built from TRBV10-3 and TRBJ1-2, with 9 bases identical to TRBD1. CDR3 loop: CAIRQGAQNYGYTF. The CDR3 coding sequence is TGTGCCATCAGACAGGGGGCGCAGAACTATGGCTACACCTTC.